This paragraph covers one TCR beta chain sequence. There is no known antigen for this receptor. The cohort consisted of some 730 healthy bone marrow donors. At the time of sampling, every cohort member was nominally healthy, though immune exposures that went unrecorded were likely present. The donor was CMV seronegative and belonged to the group of 352 seronegative cohort members. A peripheral blood sample was provided by each donor, and peripheral blood mononuclear cells were used for TCR beta sequencing. Genomic DNA was extracted from the blood cell samples with the Qiagen DNeasy Blood Extraction Kit. These data are taken from a study of cytomegalovirus exposure and HLA in healthy donors (dated by TCRdb to about 2017). Background on the whole study: According to an earlier analysis of a few hundred of the donors, about 179 million T cells yielded 100 million or so unique TCR beta sequences and about 280 Gb of sequence data. A later genetic analysis used genome-wide SNP genotypes for about 65% of the 666 donors, treating that subset as a discovery cohort. Among around 400 genotyped donors of the cohort, an average of about 220,000 unique TCR beta nucleotide sequences was sequenced per donor, of which about 20% were non-productive. An earlier analysis of approximately 630 of the donors applied high-throughput TCR beta sequencing to assess whether each TCR beta V gene segment acted as functional or pseudogenic. Besides the first cohort of roughly 640 subjects, a separate validation cohort made up of 120 different subjects was used. Class I and class II HLA loci were covered by the typing at four-digit resolution. The aim of the study was to test whether cataloging public T cell receptors could identify signatures of past pathogen exposure. Typing coverage differed by locus: A, B, C, DRB1 and DQB1 were typed in roughly 620-630 donors, DQA1 in about 500, DPA1 in 600 to 610, and DPB1 in just under 490. Several DR-DQ haplotypes were handled as single units for association and clustering because linkage in the cohort was strong. In a later analysis, previously published TCR beta repertoires from 550 to 700 donors were re-analyzed and high-resolution HLA genotyping was added so that TCR occurrence patterns could be studied. Among the roughly 390 genotyped donors, approximately 82% belonged to the genetic ancestry cluster associated with self-reported Caucasian donors. Donor age, sex, ethnicity and CMV serostatus were compiled together with the repertoire data. Every repertoire in the discovery cohort had been generated on one and the same sequencing platform. The study used immunosequencing to profile the T cell repertoires of around 600 subjects and linked those repertoires to cytomegalovirus serostatus. In the later analysis, no new phenotypic data were used to find candidate immune exposures; instead, reliance was placed on TCR beta sequences and their occurrence across donors. The study combined high-throughput TCR immunosequencing, statistical association of individual TCRs with disease status, and machine learning to predict cytomegalovirus infection status. An early release covering 500 to 750 HLA-typed donors comprised about 300 gigabases of sequencing data and around 80 million unique TCR sequences.

The method behind the library was the immunoSEQ multiplex PCR assay. A mixture of 60 forward primers for TCR Vbeta segments and 13 reverse primers for TCR Jbeta segments was used in the multiplex PCR. The CDR3 region of rearranged TCR beta genes was amplified from genomic DNA by a multiplex PCR assay. Amplified TCR beta libraries were sequenced as 87-base-pair reads on the Illumina HiSeq System. The original methods were these. A later analysis tallied 80 million to 95 million unique TCR beta chains across the roughly 610 repertoires, and approximately 12 million of those chains were shared by two or more donors. Raw reads were error-corrected and collapsed into unique sequences with a nearest-neighbor algorithm that merged closely related sequences to remove PCR and sequencing errors. CDR3 sequences were aligned to IMGT reference sequences to assign V, D and J gene segments. For a sequence to be retained, at least a six-nucleotide match to both a V gene segment and a J gene segment was required. Rearrangements were classified as productive when the CDR3 lacked stop codons and remained in frame with V and J, and all other rearrangements were classified as non-productive. Following IMGT convention, CDR3 was defined as the stretch from the second conserved V-encoded cysteine to the conserved J-encoded phenylalanine. The earlier analysis of 587 of the donors excluded sequences that lacked an unambiguous match to a single V gene segment. In an earlier analysis of 587 of the donors, a V segment was called functional when productive rearrangements were above 56.7%, and segregating when the standard deviation between donors exceeded 5%. A statistical classification framework was built for diagnosing cytomegalovirus status from the catalog of TCR beta chain sequences. In a later analysis, TCR nucleotide sequences were compared against IMGT/GENE-DB human TR gene sequences so that V and J genes could be assigned. In a later analysis, CDR3 sequences and most-parsimonious VDJ recombination scenarios were assigned using the TCRdist pipeline. In a later analysis, each TCR beta chain was defined by its CDR3 amino acid sequence together with its V-gene family, and reads without a unique V-gene family were excluded. To address suspected cross-contamination and a sequencing artifact, a later analysis removed 592 highly shared, low-generation-probability nucleotide sequences. For each public chain, a later analysis derived a clonal expansion index from normalized ranks of inferred template counts within each repertoire. In a later analysis, generation probabilities were computed with a VDJ recombination model fitted to out-of-frame rearrangements, and the resulting probabilities were checked against IGoR. In a later analysis, TCR-TCR, TCR-HLA and TCR-CMV co-occurrence was scored with hypergeometric tests, and a repertoire-size bias correction was applied to TCR pairs. To estimate false discovery rates, a later analysis permuted the HLA or CMV assignments 20 times. A later analysis grouped co-occurring TCRs with DBSCAN, adding TCRdist sequence similarity when clustering within HLA-allele-positive subsets. For co-occurrence clustering, repertoires with fewer than 30,000 or more than 120,000 public chains were excluded, along with several repertoires with anomalous nucleotide sharing. Drawn from immuneACCESS, this table holds only the in-frame rearrangements with V and J called that TCRdb kept. Clones are partly lost; checked studies trace under half to an unresolved V gene and leave the rest unexplained. The DNA was the basis for D and trimming; V, J and clone size are from that table. The sample's records list over 30,000 clones. 3% to 4% of the sample rests with the top ten.

The junction shows trimming of 1 base on V and 5 bases on J, and the gene matches do not reach 13 bases of it. Looking up the germline V gene yields CDR1 LGHNA and CDR2 YSLEER. From cysteine to phenylalanine, the CDR3 is 18 amino acids long. Only the CDR3 region is kept as DNA, spanning 54 bases read in frame from base 1. What the study reported, not specific to this receptor: The classifier was reported to diagnose cytomegalovirus status with high specificity and sensitivity in both the original and validation cohorts. In a later genetic analysis, a missense DCLRE1C variant was associated with V-gene and J-gene trimming of TCR beta chains, and the association was replicated in an independent cohort. It was suggested by the authors that the approach could potentially be generalized to other disease states and immunological phenotypes. A further reported finding was that TCR beta sequences accurately predicted the HLA-A and HLA-B alleles for most subjects in the first cohort. A group of highly shared sequence variants was considered likely to be a technical artifact of the sequencing pipeline. In a later analysis, the rate of TCR association differed among HLA loci, with DRB1 alleles having the most associated TCRs and HLA-C alleles having the fewest. Most TCR sequences were seen in very few donors, while some public TCRs were found in many individuals. Some IMGT-functional V segments, including TRBV6-2 and TRBV6-3, could not be distinguished by the 87-base-pair reads and were therefore excluded. In vitro tests confirmed that three of the cytomegalovirus-associated TCR beta chains recognize cytomegalovirus antigens. Because HLA typing was unavailable for some donors at each locus, only the typed subset was used in association tests. Most CMV-associated TCR beta chains appeared to be HLA-restricted in a later analysis, and the HLA associations seemed to be driven largely by CMV exposure. Broadly in line with IMGT annotations, most TCR beta V segments showed up in productive rearrangements about 87% or about 30% of the time in an earlier analysis of a few hundred of the donors. Assigning TCR associations to individual alleles was difficult when HLA alleles, especially DR and DQ, strongly co-occurred. The only immune exposure information available for the cohort was CMV serostatus. A later analysis found that HLA-associated TCR beta chains were more clonally expanded and had lower generation probabilities than equally common non-associated chains. In this cohort, only TCR beta chains were sequenced, and detectable features were limited by the absence of alpha or paired-chain data. A later genetic analysis reported fewer N-insertions in productive TCRs among donors in an Asian-associated ancestry cluster than the approximately 670-donor mean. Correlated functional status among segregating V segments might reflect linkage disequilibrium, but an unknown experimental factor could not be ruled out. Specific HLA alleles were associated with 15,000 to 20,000 TCR beta sequences at a false discovery rate of 0.05 in a later analysis. The study gave a list of 150 to 200 TCR beta chains associated with cytomegalovirus. Because counts were too low, some 17 rarely observed V segments, including chromosome 9 orphons, were excluded from the earlier analysis of fewer than 650 of the donors. Roughly uniform sequencing depth across donors was assumed in presence/absence analyses, although this assumption may not hold. In a later analysis, several top co-occurrence clusters were reported to appear linked to parvovirus B19, influenza, CMV and Epstein-Barr virus.

The sequence was obtained from a man aged 40-49 years in good health and CMV-seronegative. Sample: PBMCs. The V gene is TRBV4-3 and the J gene is TRBJ2-2; the junction holds 7 bases that match TRBD1. The CDR3 sequence is CASSQGWSGGTGTGELFF. The nucleotide sequence is TGCGCCAGCAGCCAAGGATGGTCAGGGGGAACAGGGACCGGGGAGCTGTTTTTT.